Listed here is a single TCR beta chain. Germline CDR1 reads MNHEY; CDR2 reads SVGAGI. The CDR3 consists of 13 residues. V trimming: 7 bases; J trimming: 8 bases; junction bases outside the gene matches: 10. The source of the sample is a study of blood T cell repertoires in COVID-19. The table came from immunoSEQ multiplex PCR; TCRdb's copy has only in-frame clones and leaves some out. Of 28,000 or so clones listed, approximately 83% were seen once; the top ten hold approximately 30%. The V call is TRBV6-5, the J call TRBJ1-2, with 7 bases aligning to TRBD1. The material sequenced was peripheral blood. This TCR was recovered from an elderly woman with COVID-19, enrolled during active disease. The CDR3 sequence: CASTQRTGNGYTF. CDR3 bases: TGTGCCAGCACACAGCGGACAGGAAACGGCTACACCTTC.